This T cell receptor beta chain stems from a study of shared clonotypes between healthy human individuals. In germline, CDR1 is SGHNT, CDR2 YYREEE (reference sequence). With 2 bases removed from V and 9 bases from J, the gap between germline ends came to 20 bases. This CDR3 comprises 15 residues. The study ran the assay at deep level. This table comes from immunoSEQ multiplex PCR, and its TCRdb copy is limited to in-frame clones, with some not included. The sample includes about 980,000 clones, approximately 76% of them seen just once. The study, taken as a whole, reports: Some naive CD4 clonotypes, 5% to 5.5%, turned up in common across four donors.

On this clone itself: The antigen is not known.

Investigators divided CD4+ cells into CD45RA+ naive and CD45RA-negative memory subsets. The source is a man younger than 35 in good health. Sequencing was performed on memory CD4+ T cells sorted from blood. Subset noted: CD45RA-negative fraction. The chain combines TRBV5-4 with TRBJ2-5; D tentatively reads TRBD1 or TRBD2 (5 bases each). The CDR3 protein is CASSFAGRAPQAQYF. The CDR3 DNA reads TGTGCCAGCAGCTTCGCGGGCAGGGCCCCGCAGGCCCAGTACTTC.